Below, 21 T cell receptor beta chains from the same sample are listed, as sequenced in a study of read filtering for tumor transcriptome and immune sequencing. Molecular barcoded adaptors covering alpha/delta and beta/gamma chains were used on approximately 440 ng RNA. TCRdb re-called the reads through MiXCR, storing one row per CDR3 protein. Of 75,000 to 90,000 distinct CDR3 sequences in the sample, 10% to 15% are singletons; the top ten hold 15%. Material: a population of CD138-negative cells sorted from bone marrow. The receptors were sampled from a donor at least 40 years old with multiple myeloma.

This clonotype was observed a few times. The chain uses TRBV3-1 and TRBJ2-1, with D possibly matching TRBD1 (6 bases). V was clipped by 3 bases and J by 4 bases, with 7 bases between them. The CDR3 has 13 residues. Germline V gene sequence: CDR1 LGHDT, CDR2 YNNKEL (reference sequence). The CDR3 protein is CASSHGQYNEQFF. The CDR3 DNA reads TGTGCCAGCAGCCATGGACAGTACAATGAGCAGTTCTTC.

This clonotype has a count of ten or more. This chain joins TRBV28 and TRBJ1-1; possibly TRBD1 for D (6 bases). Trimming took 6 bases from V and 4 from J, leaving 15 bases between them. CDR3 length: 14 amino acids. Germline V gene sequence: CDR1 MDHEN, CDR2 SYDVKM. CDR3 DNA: TGTGCCAGCAGGTTGGGGGCGTCGGGCACTGAAGCTTTCTTT. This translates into CASRLGASGTEAFF.

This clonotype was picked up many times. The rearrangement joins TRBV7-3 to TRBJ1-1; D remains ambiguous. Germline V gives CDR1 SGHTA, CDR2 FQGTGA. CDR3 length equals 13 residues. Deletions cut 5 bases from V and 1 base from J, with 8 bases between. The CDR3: CASSAAWNTEAFF. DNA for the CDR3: TGTGCCAGCAGCGCGGCCTGGAACACTGAAGCTTTCTTT.

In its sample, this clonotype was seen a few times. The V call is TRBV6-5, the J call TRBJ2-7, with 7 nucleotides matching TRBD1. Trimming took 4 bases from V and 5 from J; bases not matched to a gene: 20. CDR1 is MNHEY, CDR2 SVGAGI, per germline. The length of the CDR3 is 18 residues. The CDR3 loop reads CASSSGRGFEDPFHEQYF. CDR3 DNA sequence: TGTGCCAGCAGTTCGGGCAGGGGGTTTGAAGACCCATTCCACGAGCAGTACTTC.

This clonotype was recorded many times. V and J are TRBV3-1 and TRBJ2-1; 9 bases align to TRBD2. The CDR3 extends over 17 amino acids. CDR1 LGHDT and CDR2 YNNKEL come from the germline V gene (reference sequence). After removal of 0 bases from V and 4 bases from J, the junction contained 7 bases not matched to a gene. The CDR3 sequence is CASSQDRGLAIYNEQFF. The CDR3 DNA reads TGTGCCAGCAGCCAAGATAGGGGACTAGCTATATACAATGAGCAGTTCTTC.

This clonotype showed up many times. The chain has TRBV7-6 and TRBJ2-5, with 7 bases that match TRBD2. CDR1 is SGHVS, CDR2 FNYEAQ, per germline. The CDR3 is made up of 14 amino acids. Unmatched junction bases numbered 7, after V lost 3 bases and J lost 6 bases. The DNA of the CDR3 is TGTGCCAGCAGCTTCACCAGGGAGGGCAAGACCCAGTACTTC. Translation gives CASSFTREGKTQYF.

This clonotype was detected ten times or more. In nucleotides, the CDR3 is TGTGCCAGCAGCACGGACAGGGGAAGGACCCAGTACTTC. Amino acids: CASSTDRGRTQYF. The chain combines TRBV7-2 with TRBJ2-5; TRBD1 matches 9 bases. Germline V gene data show CDR1 as SGHTA and CDR2 as FQGNSA. The CDR3 totals 13 residues. V shed 5 bases and J 7 bases; nucleotides not matched to a gene: 5.

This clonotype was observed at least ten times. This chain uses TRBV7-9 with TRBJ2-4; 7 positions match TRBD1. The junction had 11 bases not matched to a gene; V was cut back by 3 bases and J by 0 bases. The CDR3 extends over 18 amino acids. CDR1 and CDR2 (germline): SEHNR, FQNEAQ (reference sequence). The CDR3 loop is CASSLALHRGPAKNIQYF. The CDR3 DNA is TGTGCCAGCAGCTTGGCCCTCCACAGGGGACCAGCCAAAAACATTCAGTACTTC.

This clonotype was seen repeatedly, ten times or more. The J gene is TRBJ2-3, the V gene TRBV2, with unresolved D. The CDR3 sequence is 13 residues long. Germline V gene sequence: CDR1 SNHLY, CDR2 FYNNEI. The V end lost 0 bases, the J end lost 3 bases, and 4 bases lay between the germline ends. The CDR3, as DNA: TGTGCCAGCAGTGAAGCGGGGACAGATACGCAGTATTTT. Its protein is CASSEAGTDTQYF.

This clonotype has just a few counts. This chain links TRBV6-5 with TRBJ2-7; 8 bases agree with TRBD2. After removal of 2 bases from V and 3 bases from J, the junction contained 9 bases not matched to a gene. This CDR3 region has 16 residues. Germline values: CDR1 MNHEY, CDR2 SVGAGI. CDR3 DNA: TGTGCCAGCAGTTACGCAGCGGGGGACGGATACTACGAGCAGTACTTC. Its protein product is CASSYAAGDGYYEQYF.

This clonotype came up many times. The CDR3: CASSPRTPNYGYTF. The CDR3 DNA sequence: TGTGCCAGCAGCCCCCGGACACCTAACTATGGCTACACCTTC. The chain combines TRBV4-2 with TRBJ1-2; weak D call: TRBD1 (5 bases). With 4 bases removed from V and 0 bases from J, the gap between germline ends came to 9 bases. This CDR3 spans 14 amino acids. The germline V gene encodes CDR1 LGHNA and CDR2 YNFKEQ.

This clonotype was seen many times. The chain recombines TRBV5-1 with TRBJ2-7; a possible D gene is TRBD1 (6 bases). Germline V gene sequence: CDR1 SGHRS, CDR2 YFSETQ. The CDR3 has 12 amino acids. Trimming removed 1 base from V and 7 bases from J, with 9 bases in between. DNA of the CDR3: TGCGCCAGCAGCTTGTTAGGGGGAGAGCAGTACTTC. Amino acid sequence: CASSLLGGEQYF.

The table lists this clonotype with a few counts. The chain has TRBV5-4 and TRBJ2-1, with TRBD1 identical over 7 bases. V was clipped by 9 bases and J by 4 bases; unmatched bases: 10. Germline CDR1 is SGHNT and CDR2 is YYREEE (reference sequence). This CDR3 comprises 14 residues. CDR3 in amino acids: CATAAGTVYNEQFF. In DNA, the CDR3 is TGTGCCACCGCCGCCGGGACAGTATACAATGAGCAGTTCTTC.

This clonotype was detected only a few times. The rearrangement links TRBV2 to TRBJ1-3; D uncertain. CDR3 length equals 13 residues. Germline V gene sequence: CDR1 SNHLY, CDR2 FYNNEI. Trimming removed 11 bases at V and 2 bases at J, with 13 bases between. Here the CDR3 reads CASLGYPGNTIYF. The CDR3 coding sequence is TGTGCCTCTCTCGGATATCCTGGAAACACCATATATTTT.

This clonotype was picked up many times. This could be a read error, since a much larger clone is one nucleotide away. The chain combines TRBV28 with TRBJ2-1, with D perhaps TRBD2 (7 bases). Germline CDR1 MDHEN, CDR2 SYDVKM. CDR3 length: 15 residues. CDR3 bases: TGTGCCACCCAGGAGGGGGGGACACCATACAATGAGCAGTCCTTC. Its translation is CATQEGGTPYNEQSF.

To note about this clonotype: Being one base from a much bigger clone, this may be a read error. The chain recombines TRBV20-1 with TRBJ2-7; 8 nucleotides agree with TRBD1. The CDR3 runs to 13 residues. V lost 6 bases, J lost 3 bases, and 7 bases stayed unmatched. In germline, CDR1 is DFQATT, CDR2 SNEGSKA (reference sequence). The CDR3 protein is CSATAGTGYEQYF. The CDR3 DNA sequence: TGCAGTGCCACCGCAGGGACAGGCTACGAGCAGTACTTC.

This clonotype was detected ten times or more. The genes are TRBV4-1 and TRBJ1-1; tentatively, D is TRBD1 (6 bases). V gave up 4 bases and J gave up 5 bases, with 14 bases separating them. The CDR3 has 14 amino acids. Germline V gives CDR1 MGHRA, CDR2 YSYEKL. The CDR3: CASSLYRDGTEAFF. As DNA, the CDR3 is TGCGCCAGCAGCCTATACAGGGACGGAACTGAAGCTTTCTTT.

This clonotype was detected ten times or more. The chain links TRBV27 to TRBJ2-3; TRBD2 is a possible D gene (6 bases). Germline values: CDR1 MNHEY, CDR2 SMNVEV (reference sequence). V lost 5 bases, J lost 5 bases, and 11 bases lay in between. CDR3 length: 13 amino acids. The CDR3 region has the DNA TGTGCCAGCAGTCAGACTAGGAGAGATACGCAGTATTTT. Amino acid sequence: CASSQTRRDTQYF.

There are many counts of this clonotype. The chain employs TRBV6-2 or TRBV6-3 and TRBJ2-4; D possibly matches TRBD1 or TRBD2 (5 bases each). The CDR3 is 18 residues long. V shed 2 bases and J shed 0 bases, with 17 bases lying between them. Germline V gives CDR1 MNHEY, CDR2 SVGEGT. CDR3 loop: CASSYSGGGTLAKNIQYF. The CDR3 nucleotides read TGTGCCAGCAGTTACAGTGGCGGTGGGACCTTAGCCAAAAACATTCAGTACTTC.

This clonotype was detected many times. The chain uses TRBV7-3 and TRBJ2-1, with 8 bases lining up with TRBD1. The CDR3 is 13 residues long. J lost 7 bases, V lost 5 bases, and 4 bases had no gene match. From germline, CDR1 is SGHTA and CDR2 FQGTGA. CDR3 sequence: CASSTQGANEQFF. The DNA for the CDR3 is TGTGCCAGCAGCACGCAGGGGGCTAATGAGCAGTTCTTC.

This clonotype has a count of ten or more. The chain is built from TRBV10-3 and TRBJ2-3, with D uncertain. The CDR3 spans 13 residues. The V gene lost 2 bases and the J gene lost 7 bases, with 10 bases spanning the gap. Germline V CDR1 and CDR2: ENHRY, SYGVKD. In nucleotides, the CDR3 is TGTGCCATCAGTGAGGACGGTCTGAATACGCAGTATTTT. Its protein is CAISEDGLNTQYF.